This T cell receptor beta chain originates from a study of control samples from healthy donors and cancer patients. The assay was immunoSEQ multiplex PCR, and TCRdb's table has in-frame clones only and misses some. The data contain 95,000 to 130,000 clones, roughly 93% of them singletons. In germline, CDR1 is SGHRS, CDR2 YFSETQ. CDR3 length: 17 residues. V was cut by 0 bases and J by 2 bases, with 16 bases left in between. The table lists this clone with a few counts. The sample was blood. The receptor was derived from a man younger than 45 in good health. V usage is TRBV5-1 and J usage is TRBJ2-3, with D possibly matching TRBD2 (6 bases). Written as DNA, the CDR3 is TGCGCCAGCAGCTTGGTCCCTGGGGCGGGGAACACAGATACGCAGTATTTT. Its protein product is CASSLVPGAGNTDTQYF. Full variable domain (rest looked up from reference TRBV5-1 and TRBJ2-3): KAGVTQTPRYLIKTRGQQVTLSCSPISGHRSVSWYQQTPGQGLQFLFEYFSETQRNKGNFPGRFSGRQFSNSRSEMNVSTLELGDSALYLCASSLVPGAGNTDTQYFGPGTRLTVL.